This T cell receptor (beta chain) was sequenced during a study of T cells in Graves' hyperthyroidism and ophthalmopathy. RNA transcripts served as the template for amplifying TCR beta CDR3 regions. The HTBI primer set served for first-round RT-PCR of the TCR CDR3. From the multiplex PCR reads, TCRdb called clonotypes with MiXCR, one entry per CDR3 protein. Here the sample spans approximately 98,000 distinct CDR3 sequences, about 37% being singletons. The CDR3 loop spans 10 amino acids. Per the germline V gene, CDR1 is SGHTA and CDR2 is FQGNSA. About this clonotype itself: At one boundary the junction diverges from the germline segment, which might be a read error.

Uncontrolled infection, other autoimmune disease, pregnancy or lactation barred patients from enrollment. The chain is built from TRBV7-2 and TRBJ2-5; D is possibly TRBD1 (6 bases). The clonotype comes from a woman in her twenties or thirties with Graves' hyperthyroidism. The sequenced material came from peripheral blood or thyroid tissue (not recorded which). The CDR3: CASSLRPGVF. The CDR3 nucleotides are TGTGCCAGCAGCCTCCGACCAGGGGTTTTC. The whole variable domain, filled in from reference TRBV7-2 and TRBJ2-5, reads GAGVSQSPSNKVTEKGKDVELRCDPISGHTALYWYRQSLGQGLEFLIYFQGNSAPDKSGLPSDRFSAERTGGSVSTLTIQRTQQEDSAVYLCASSLRPGVFGPGTRLLVL.